The 20 T cell receptor beta chains below were found in one sample sequenced in a study of blood T cell repertoires in COVID-19. Profiling relied on immunoSEQ multiplex PCR, and the TCRdb table lists in-frame clones only, not all of them. Of 180,000 or so clones in the sample, approximately 80% were seen once. The specimen was PBMCs or T cells enriched from blood (not recorded which). These receptors were collected from a man aged 55 to 70 who had been exposed to COVID-19.

This chain links TRBV20-1 with TRBJ2-1; D unclear. The V gene's germline CDR1 is DFQATT and CDR2 SNEGSKA (reference sequence). The CDR3 is 14 residues long. V lost 3 bases and J 0 bases, leaving 9 bases between the germline ends. The CDR3 loop reads CSASPVSSYNEQFF. As DNA, the CDR3 is TGCAGTGCTAGTCCGGTGAGCTCCTACAATGAGCAGTTCTTC.

This clone has at least ten counts. V usage is TRBV2 and J usage is TRBJ2-7; tentatively, D is TRBD1 (5 bases). The CDR3 contains 14 residues. Germline V gene lookup returns CDR1 SNHLY and CDR2 FYNNEI. Trimming cost V 6 bases and J 2 bases, with 14 bases left between them. The CDR3 region is CASRGGAGTYEQYF. Written as DNA, the CDR3 is TGTGCCAGCAGGGGTGGGGCAGGGACCTACGAGCAGTACTTC.

This chain links TRBV14 with TRBJ2-1; 10 bases match TRBD2. Germline CDR1 reads SGHDN; CDR2 reads FVKESK. The CDR3 spans 15 residues. Losses at the gene ends were 4 bases for V and 3 bases for J; bases not matched to a gene: 3. For the CDR3, the DNA is TGTGCCAGCAGCCCGGGACTAGCGTTCTACAATGAGCAGTTCTTC. This sequence encodes CASSPGLAFYNEQFF.

This chain connects TRBV28 to TRBJ2-5; D is ambiguous. Trimming left V 3 bases short and J 2 bases short, with 7 bases between. The CDR3 totals 13 residues. Germline V gene sequence: CDR1 MDHEN, CDR2 SYDVKM. The CDR3 is CASSFVNQETQYF. In nucleotides, the CDR3 is TGTGCCAGCAGTTTCGTTAATCAAGAGACCCAGTACTTC.

The rearrangement uses TRBV3-1 (or the pseudogene TRBV3-2) and TRBJ2-7; D unresolved. V dropped 6 bases and J dropped 3 bases, with 9 bases sitting between them. The CDR3 has 12 amino acids. From germline, CDR1 is LGHDT and CDR2 YNNKEL (reference sequence). The CDR3 reads CASSHNYYEQYF. CDR3 nucleotides: TGTGCCAGCAGTCATAACTACTACGAGCAGTACTTC.

The chain recombines TRBV14 with TRBJ2-7, with TRBD1 as a possible D gene (6 bases). Germline CDR1 and CDR2: SGHDN and FVKESK. V shed 3 bases and J shed 7 bases, with 13 bases lying between them. The CDR3 contains 13 residues. DNA for the CDR3: TGTGCCAGCAGCCAGACACGAGGGGGTGAGCAGTACTTC. Protein product: CASSQTRGGEQYF.

The chain combines TRBV9 with TRBJ2-1, with 7 bases fitting TRBD2. The CDR3 has 15 residues. CDR1 and CDR2 from the germline V gene are SGDLS and YYNGEE. Trimming at V came to 0 bases and at J to 6 bases, leaving 6 bases not matched to a gene. The CDR3 protein is CASSVGLAVPNEQFF. The CDR3 bases are TGTGCCAGCAGCGTAGGCCTAGCGGTCCCCAATGAGCAGTTCTTC.

This clone was counted once. The chain combines TRBV7-6 with TRBJ2-1; 11 nucleotides align to TRBD2. Trimming at V came to 3 bases and at J to 9 bases, leaving 7 bases not matched to a gene. This CDR3 region has 15 residues. Germline V lookup: CDR1 SGHVS, CDR2 FNYEAQ. The CDR3 reads CASSLVTSGSGEQFF. CDR3 sequence (DNA): TGTGCCAGCAGCTTGGTCACTAGCGGGAGTGGTGAGCAGTTCTTC.

CDR3: CASSDPPGNEQYF. CDR3 nucleotides: TGTGCCAGCAGCGACCCTCCCGGGAACGAGCAGTACTTC. The rearrangement joins TRBV7-9 to TRBJ2-7, with D possibly being TRBD2 (5 bases). CDR3 length equals 13 residues. Per germline, CDR1 SEHNR and CDR2 FQNEAQ (reference sequence). Between the trimmed V and J ends, which lost 5 bases and 5 bases, there was a span of 13 bases.

In its sample, this clone was seen many times. The V gene is TRBV19, the J gene TRBJ1-3; tentative D call: TRBD1 (5 bases). The CDR3 loop spans 14 amino acids. Trimming removed 4 bases at V and 2 bases at J, with 9 bases between. In germline, CDR1 is LNHDA, CDR2 SQIVND (reference sequence). The CDR3 region has the DNA TGTGCCAGTAGTAGGGGGGGTCCTGGAAACACCATATATTTT. Amino acids: CASSRGGPGNTIYF.

This chain uses TRBV5-1 with TRBJ2-2; TRBD1 aligns across 10 bases. CDR3 length: 16 residues. Germline CDR1 is SGHRS and CDR2 is YFSETQ. Germline trimming cut 4 bases from V and 4 bases from J; bases unmatched to any gene: 7. The CDR3 DNA is TGCGCCAGCAGCCTGCCGGGACAGGGGAGCACCGGGGAGCTGTTTTTT. It codes for CASSLPGQGSTGELFF.

This sequence joins TRBV6-5 and TRBJ2-1, with D possibly matching TRBD2 (6 bases). The V gene lost 7 bases and the J gene lost 0 bases, with 13 bases spanning the gap. This CDR3 is built from 15 residues. Per germline, CDR1 MNHEY and CDR2 SVGAGI. CDR3 in DNA: TGTGCCAGCAACCTGGCGGGACGCTCCTACAATGAGCAGTTCTTC. It translates to CASNLAGRSYNEQFF.

The table lists this clone with a count of one. The chain uses TRBV7-2 and TRBJ1-1; 8 bases line up with TRBD1. The CDR3 totals 14 residues. Germline CDR1 reads SGHTA; CDR2 reads FQGNSA. Germline trimming cut 2 bases from V and 5 bases from J; bases unmatched to any gene: 4. CDR3 in amino acids: CASSLSRGRTEAFF. The CDR3 DNA follows: TGTGCCAGCAGCTTATCCAGGGGGCGGACTGAAGCTTTCTTT.

This chain uses TRBV10-3 with TRBJ2-5; 8 bases are shared with TRBD1. CDR1 and CDR2 from the germline V gene are ENHRY and SYGVKD. CDR3 length: 15 amino acids. J lost 5 bases, V lost 5 bases, and 10 bases had no gene match. CDR3 bases: TGTGCCATCAGTAACAAAGGACAGGGTGGGGAGACCCAGTACTTC. Its protein product is CAISNKGQGGETQYF.

This clone showed up many times. The chain links TRBV12-3 or TRBV12-4 to TRBJ1-1; TRBD1 matches at 7 bases. V trimming: 7 bases; J trimming: 7 bases; junction bases outside the gene matches: 9. There are 13 residues in the CDR3. The CDR3 region is CASTYSGGHEAFF. The CDR3 DNA reads as TGTGCCAGCACTTACTCAGGGGGACATGAAGCTTTCTTT.

This chain uses TRBV30 with TRBJ2-3; a weak D match, TRBD2 (5 bases). Germline V gene data show CDR1 as GTSNPN and CDR2 as SVGIG (reference sequence). Trimming removed 2 bases from V and 5 bases from J, with 23 bases in between. This CDR3 has 17 amino acids. The DNA of the CDR3 is TGTGCCTGGAGTTTTGGCGGAAGCGGAGGTTGGGGAGATACGCAGTATTTT. This encodes CAWSFGGSGGWGDTQYF.

This clone has just one count. The V gene is TRBV27, the J gene TRBJ1-2, with TRBD1 matching over 8 bases. The length of the CDR3 is 12 residues. Germline CDR1 MNHEY, CDR2 SMNVEV (reference sequence). Germline trimming cut 6 bases from V and 7 bases from J; bases unmatched to any gene: 4. CDR3 DNA: TGTGCCAGCAGCCCAGGGGGCTTTGGCTACACCTTC. Its translation: CASSPGGFGYTF.

V and J are TRBV30 and TRBJ1-1; D is perhaps TRBD1 (5 bases). The CDR3 runs 13 residues. V shed 3 bases and J shed 6 bases, with 14 bases lying between them. CDR1 GTSNPN and CDR2 SVGIG come from the germline V gene (reference sequence). The CDR3 nucleotides read TGTGCCTGGAGCTTGGGGCCAAAGGCTGAAGCTTTCTTT. Translated: CAWSLGPKAEAFF.

The chain uses TRBV6-5 and TRBJ2-1, with D perhaps TRBD1 (6 bases). This CDR3 has 13 amino acids. Trimming stripped 2 bases from V and 9 bases from J, with 11 bases between. Germline loops: CDR1 MNHEY, CDR2 SVGAGI. The CDR3, as DNA: TGTGCCAGCAGTTACGGTGGGGGCGTTGAGCAGTTCTTC. This sequence encodes CASSYGGGVEQFF.

The chain has TRBV9 and TRBJ1-4; D is unclear. The V gene lost 3 bases and the J gene lost 5 bases, with 11 bases spanning the gap. This CDR3 contains 14 residues. From germline, CDR1 is SGDLS and CDR2 YYNGEE. CDR3 coding DNA: TGTGCCAGCAGCGCTAACGCCCCAAATGAAAAACTGTTTTTT. This sequence encodes CASSANAPNEKLFF.